The 10 T cell receptor beta chains below were found in one sample sequenced in a study of graft-versus-host responses after intestinal transplantation. TCRdb's copy holds only in-frame clones and misses some; the assay was immunoSEQ multiplex PCR. In the table there are just under 65,000 clones, 90% of which are singletons. Which antigens these TCRs recognize remains unknown. Sample: unstimulated CD8+ T cells sorted from spleen or lymph node cells, taken before transplant. The receptors stem from a human donor who was the organ donor for an intestinal transplant.

The gene calls are TRBV5-1 and TRBJ2-5, with 13 bases lining up with TRBD2. After removal of 7 bases from V and 10 bases from J, the junction contained 4 bases not matched to a gene. Germline lookup yields CDR1 SGHRS and CDR2 YFSETQ. This CDR3 comprises 12 residues. This chain's CDR3 is CASGLAGVVQYF. The CDR3 DNA is TGCGCCAGCGGACTAGCGGGAGTGGTCCAGTACTTC.

This chain uses TRBV28 with TRBJ1-1; D not resolved. The V and J ends lost 6 bases and 2 bases respectively, with 13 bases between them. This CDR3 contains 14 residues. Per the germline V gene, CDR1 is MDHEN and CDR2 is SYDVKM. The CDR3 DNA reads TGTGCCAGCAGCTCCACAGCAGTAAACACTGAAGCTTTCTTT. Amino acids: CASSSTAVNTEAFF.

The V call is TRBV28, the J call TRBJ2-3, with TRBD1 matching over 9 bases. V was pared by 4 bases and J by 2 bases, with 10 bases of the junction left unmatched. The V gene's germline CDR1 is MDHEN and CDR2 SYDVKM. The CDR3 has 17 residues. The CDR3 coding sequence is TGTGCCAGCAGTTATCCTGGGACAGGGAGACCCACAGATACGCAGTATTTT. It translates to CASSYPGTGRPTDTQYF.

J is TRBJ2-2 and V is TRBV4-2; D might be TRBD2 (6 bases). The germline V and J ends were trimmed by 4 bases and 5 bases, with 14 bases remaining between them. The CDR3 has 15 amino acids. The germline V gene has CDR1 LGHNA and CDR2 YNFKEQ. The CDR3 DNA sequence: TGTGCCAGCAGCCGCGGGGAGACTTGGACCGGGGAGCTGTTTTTT. The encoded protein is CASSRGETWTGELFF.

The CDR3 loop is CASSKHCLWSPGPGGPYSNQPQHF. The DNA for the CDR3 is TGTGCCAGCAGCAAACATTGTTTATGGTCGCCCGGGCCAGGGGGACCCTATAGCAATCAGCCCCAGCATTTT. This sequence joins TRBV21-1 and TRBJ1-5; TRBD1 is taken as the D call from the table, unchecked against the DNA. TRBV21-1 is recorded as a pseudogene. This CDR3 contains 24 residues.

The chain recombines TRBV5-1 with TRBJ2-7; D gene uncertain. Trimming pared 1 base from V and 2 bases from J, leaving 10 bases between. The germline V gene has CDR1 SGHRS and CDR2 YFSETQ. The CDR3 is made up of 14 amino acids. This CDR3 reads CASSLIGGTYEQYF. The CDR3 DNA sequence: TGCGCCAGCAGCTTGATTGGCGGAACCTACGAGCAGTACTTC.

V and J are TRBV19 and TRBJ2-2; D is uncertain. The V end was cut by 3 bases, the J end by 5 bases, with 7 bases between. This CDR3 has 13 residues. CDR1 and CDR2 (germline): LNHDA, SQIVND (reference sequence). Here the CDR3 reads CASSMVRTGELFF. The CDR3 nucleotides read TGTGCCAGTAGTATGGTGCGGACCGGGGAGCTGTTTTTT.

The chain uses TRBV4-1 and TRBJ2-1, with TRBD2 matching over 8 bases. In germline, CDR1 is MGHRA, CDR2 YSYEKL. The CDR3 covers 15 residues. V trimming: 1 base; J trimming: 6 bases; junction bases outside the gene matches: 5. In nucleotides, the CDR3 is TGCGCCAGCAGCCAAGGAGCGGGGGCCGGCAATGAGCAGTTCTTC. Residues: CASSQGAGAGNEQFF.

The J gene is TRBJ2-7, the V gene TRBV7-8, with 11 nucleotides matching TRBD2. This CDR3 spans 17 amino acids. Trimming removed 2 bases from V and 3 bases from J; junction bases left unmatched: 9. Germline V CDR1 and CDR2: SGHVS, FQNEAQ. CDR3 DNA: TGTGCCAGCAGCTTATGGTCCACTAGCGGGAGTTTCTACGAGCAGTACTTC. It specifies CASSLWSTSGSFYEQYF. Supplemented by reference TRBV7-8 and TRBJ2-7, the full variable domain reads GAGVSQSPRYKVAKRGQDVALRCDPISGHVSLFWYQQALGQGPEFLTYFQNEAQLDKSGLPSDRFFAERPEGSVSTLKIQRTQQEDSAVYLCASSLWSTSGSFYEQYFGPGTRLTVT.

This chain uses TRBV15 with TRBJ1-4, with 9 nucleotides matching TRBD1. Germline V gene data show CDR1 as LNHNV and CDR2 as YYDKDF (reference sequence). J was trimmed by 7 bases and V by 0 bases; bases with no gene match: 6. The CDR3 spans 16 residues. Here the CDR3 reads CATSREGGQGGEKLFF. In DNA, the CDR3 is TGTGCCACCAGCAGAGAGGGGGGACAGGGAGGTGAAAAACTGTTTTTT. Supplemented by reference TRBV15 and TRBJ1-4, the full variable domain reads DAMVIQNPRYQVTQFGKPVTLSCSQTLNHNVMYWYQQKSSQAPKLLFHYYDKDFNNEADTPDNFQSRRPNTSFCFLDIRSPGLGDTAMYLCATSREGGQGGEKLFFGSGTQLSVL.